A single sample is the source of the 26 T cell receptor beta chains below, sequenced in a study of cytomegalovirus exposure and HLA in healthy donors. Primers for the PCR totalled 60 Vbeta and 13 Jbeta. TCRdb's copy holds only in-frame clones and misses some; the assay was immunoSEQ multiplex PCR. Found here are about 67,000 clones; the top ten clones hold about 5%. The sequenced material came from PBMCs. These receptors came from a middle-aged woman in good health and CMV-seropositive.

The V and J genes are TRBV19 and TRBJ2-1; TRBD2 aligns across 8 bases. V was pared by 1 base and J by 4 bases, with 15 bases of the junction left unmatched. This CDR3 has 19 amino acids. The germline CDR1 and CDR2 sequences are LNHDA and SQIVND (reference sequence). The DNA of the CDR3 is TGTGCCAGTAGTATAGTGGTGTCGGGGGGACTAGGGGATTACAATGAGCAGTTCTTC. Its protein is CASSIVVSGGLGDYNEQFF. Looking up the rest from reference TRBV19 and TRBJ2-1 gives the full variable domain: DGGITQSPKYLFRKEGQNVTLSCEQNLNHDAMYWYRQDPGQGLRLIYYSQIVNDFQKGDIAEGYSVSREKKESFPLTVTSAQKNPTAFYLCASSIVVSGGLGDYNEQFFGPGTRLTVL.

This chain connects TRBV12-5 to TRBJ1-1; TRBD1 agrees at 7 bases. J was trimmed by 3 bases and V by 0 bases; bases with no gene match: 13. From germline, CDR1 is LGHNT and CDR2 FRNRAP. The CDR3 runs to 18 residues. The CDR3 region is CASGLVGRRQGGDTEAFF. Here the CDR3 DNA reads TGTGCTAGTGGTTTGGTAGGGCGTCGCCAGGGGGGAGACACTGAAGCTTTCTTT.

The chain uses TRBV28 and TRBJ1-2; no reliable D call. V dropped 6 bases and J dropped 7 bases, with 21 bases sitting between them. Germline CDR1 is MDHEN and CDR2 is SYDVKM. CDR3 length equals 15 residues. CDR3 DNA sequence: TGTGCCAGCAGACCGATGAGCGCGGGCCGGACTGGCTACACCTTC. Amino acid sequence: CASRPMSAGRTGYTF.

The J gene is TRBJ2-5, the V gene TRBV7-9; 7 bases are shared with TRBD2. The J call is uncertain, as TRBJ2-7 better fits the DNA end. Per germline, CDR1 SEHNR and CDR2 FQNEAQ (reference sequence). This CDR3 spans 13 amino acids. The CDR3 loop reads CASSSREPYEQYF. CDR3 in DNA: TGTGCCAGCAGTTCGCGGGAGCCCTACGAGCAGTACTTC.

A note on this clone: Within the sample, other DNA sequences also encode this same CDR3. V gene TRBV9 combines with J gene TRBJ2-7; 9 bases agree with TRBD1. V was pared by 4 bases and J by 3 bases, with 5 bases of the junction left unmatched. Germline values: CDR1 SGDLS, CDR2 YYNGEE. The length of the CDR3 is 14 residues. This CDR3 is CASSLGTGHYEQYF. The DNA for the CDR3 is TGTGCCAGCAGCCTCGGGACAGGGCACTACGAGCAGTACTTC.

The chain is built from TRBV6-5 and TRBJ2-7; D is possibly TRBD2 (6 bases). Germline CDR1 reads MNHEY; CDR2 reads SVGAGI. V lost 8 bases and J lost 3, with 20 bases in between. This CDR3 contains 15 residues. CDR3 region: CASANEGGAIYEQYF. CDR3 sequence (DNA): TGTGCCAGCGCAAACGAGGGAGGTGCAATCTACGAGCAGTACTTC.

This chain links TRBV29-1 with TRBJ1-3, with D possibly TRBD1 on 5 matching bases. V gave up 8 bases and J gave up 0 bases, with 14 bases separating them. There are 14 residues in the CDR3. Germline CDR1 is SQVTM and CDR2 is ANQGSEA. CDR3 amino acids: CSSRQHPSGNTIYF. CDR3 DNA: TGCAGCTCTAGACAGCACCCCTCTGGAAACACCATATATTTT.

The chain carries TRBV21-1 and TRBJ2-3; the table's D call TRBD2 went unverified against the DNA. TRBV21-1 is tagged as a pseudogene. The CDR3 is made up of 20 amino acids. The CDR3 bases are TGTGCCAGCTGCCCTTCATCTGGATGGCCTAGCGGGAATCTCGCAGATACGCAGTATTTT. Translation: CASCPSSGWPSGNLADTQYF.

The chain recombines TRBV28 with TRBJ1-1; tentatively, D is TRBD1 (5 bases). The CDR3 has 14 amino acids. Trimming removed 4 bases from V and 5 bases from J, with 14 bases in between. Germline V gives CDR1 MDHEN, CDR2 SYDVKM. The CDR3: CASSSRGGRTEAFF. The CDR3 region has the DNA TGTGCCAGCAGTTCCCGGGGGGGGAGAACTGAAGCTTTCTTT.

The V call is TRBV5-1, the J call TRBJ2-5; 14 positions agree with TRBD2. CDR3 length equals 16 residues. J was trimmed by 4 bases and V by 3 bases; bases with no gene match: 5. The germline CDR1 and CDR2 sequences are SGHRS and YFSETQ. CDR3 residues: CASSSGTSGRGETQYF. The CDR3 DNA reads TGCGCCAGCAGCTCTGGGACTAGCGGGAGAGGAGAGACCCAGTACTTC. Together with reference TRBV5-1 and TRBJ2-5, the CDR3 gives the full variable domain: KAGVTQTPRYLIKTRGQQVTLSCSPISGHRSVSWYQQTPGQGLQFLFEYFSETQRNKGNFPGRFSGRQFSNSRSEMNVSTLELGDSALYLCASSSGTSGRGETQYFGPGTRLLVL.

The gene calls are TRBV5-1 and TRBJ1-1; 7 positions match TRBD1. The CDR3 runs to 13 residues. Germline CDR1 is SGHRS and CDR2 is YFSETQ. The trim removed 0 bases at V and 8 bases at J, leaving 4 bases unmatched. Here the CDR3 DNA reads TGCGCCAGCAGCTTGGAAACAGGGGAGGAAGCTTTCTTT. Amino acid sequence: CASSLETGEEAFF.

The chain links TRBV10-1 to TRBJ1-1; D is undetermined. The germline V gene encodes CDR1 WNHNN and CDR2 SYGVQD (reference sequence). This CDR3 spans 13 amino acids. V was clipped by 3 bases and J by 1 base, with 6 bases between them. CDR3 loop: CASSESGNTEAFF. The CDR3 nucleotides are TGCGCCAGCAGTGAATCAGGGAACACTGAAGCTTTCTTT.

This chain joins TRBV9 and TRBJ2-7; 7 positions match TRBD1. Germline V gene lookup returns CDR1 SGDLS and CDR2 YYNGEE. With V trimmed by 3 bases and J by 5 bases, 2 bases remained unmatched. This CDR3 is built from 12 residues. The CDR3 reads CASSATGDEQYF. As DNA, the CDR3 is TGTGCCAGCAGCGCAACAGGGGACGAGCAGTACTTC.

J is TRBJ1-3 and V is TRBV13, with D possibly being TRBD1 (6 bases). V was trimmed by 5 bases and J by 4 bases, leaving 27 bases between them. The V gene's germline CDR1 is PRHDT and CDR2 FYEKMQ (reference sequence). This CDR3 region has 19 residues. Here the CDR3 reads CASSPRGTQGFLSGNTIYF. Written as DNA, the CDR3 is TGTGCCAGCAGCCCCCGGGGCACACAGGGATTCTTATCGGGAAACACCATATATTTT. Combining the CDR3 with reference TRBV13 and TRBJ1-3 gives the whole variable domain AAGVIQSPRHLIKEKRETATLKCYPIPRHDTVYWYQQGPGQDPQFLISFYEKMQSDKGSIPDRFSAQQFSDYHSELNMSSLELGDSALYFCASSPRGTQGFLSGNTIYFGEGSWLTVV.

The rearrangement links TRBV5-1 to TRBJ2-1; 8 nucleotides line up with TRBD2. This CDR3 has 15 amino acids. V shed 5 bases and J 2 bases; nucleotides not matched to a gene: 6. The germline V gene encodes CDR1 SGHRS and CDR2 YFSETQ. CDR3 loop: CASRAGEGAYNEQFF. DNA for the CDR3: TGCGCCAGCAGAGCGGGAGAGGGGGCCTACAATGAGCAGTTCTTC.

V gene TRBV5-1 combines with J gene TRBJ2-3; 13 positions agree with TRBD2. V was pared by 7 bases and J by 1 base, with 12 bases of the junction left unmatched. This CDR3 region has 18 residues. In germline, CDR1 is SGHRS, CDR2 YFSETQ. The CDR3 DNA reads as TGCGCCAGCTCCCCACTAGCGGGGGGGCATGTCGGCACAGATACGCAGTATTTT. Its translation is CASSPLAGGHVGTDTQYF.

The CDR3 sequence is CASSVGYSENEKLFF. CDR3 coding DNA: TGTGCCAGCAGCGTAGGTTACTCTGAGAATGAAAAACTGTTTTTT. This sequence joins TRBV9 and TRBJ1-4; no clear D gene. The V gene's germline CDR1 is SGDLS and CDR2 YYNGEE. The CDR3 contains 15 residues. The ends were cut back, 0 bases at V and 5 bases at J, with 11 bases in the middle.

On this clone itself: At one end, the junction sequence differs from germline, possibly due to a read error. The chain joins TRBV6-5 to TRBJ2-3, with 8 bases that match TRBD1. Germline V gives CDR1 MNHEY, CDR2 SVGAGI. The CDR3 contains 15 residues. CDR3 in DNA: TGTGCCAGCAGCAAGGACAGGGAACGCACAGATGCGCAGTATTTT. It yields the protein CASSKDRERTDAQYF.

The J gene is TRBJ2-5, the V gene TRBV19; 8 bases align to TRBD2. Germline V gene sequence: CDR1 LNHDA, CDR2 SQIVND (reference sequence). The CDR3 contains 15 residues. The trim removed 4 bases at V and 5 bases at J, leaving 9 bases unmatched. CDR3 sequence: CASSSGLAFGETQYF. Here the CDR3 DNA reads TGTGCCAGTAGTAGCGGACTAGCCTTCGGGGAGACCCAGTACTTC.

The chain couples TRBV5-6 to TRBJ2-1; 8 bases align to TRBD2. The CDR3 is 12 residues long. Germline values: CDR1 SGHDT, CDR2 YYEEEE. Trimming removed 4 bases from V and 6 bases from J; junction bases left unmatched: 0. This CDR3 is CASSGLANEQFF. The CDR3 coding sequence is TGTGCCAGCAGCGGACTAGCCAATGAGCAGTTCTTC. Drawing the rest from reference TRBV5-6 and TRBJ2-1, the complete variable domain is DAGVTQSPTHLIKTRGQQVTLRCSPKSGHDTVSWYQQALGQGPQFIFQYYEEEERQRGNFPDRFSGHQFPNYSSELNVNALLLGDSALYLCASSGLANEQFFGPGTRLTVL.

The genes are TRBV5-3 and TRBJ2-1, with 8 bases that match TRBD1. TRBV5-3 carries the ORF label, with uncertain function. Losses at the gene ends were 4 bases for V and 8 bases for J; bases not matched to a gene: 11. The CDR3 consists of 15 residues. The chain's CDR3 is CARSPGAGGTDEQFF. Here the CDR3 DNA reads TGTGCCAGAAGCCCCGGTGCAGGGGGCACGGATGAGCAGTTCTTC.

The chain joins TRBV7-2 to TRBJ1-6; TRBD1 is a possible D gene (5 bases). There are 13 residues in the CDR3. Germline V gene sequence: CDR1 SGHTA, CDR2 FQGNSA. V gave up 3 bases and J gave up 13 bases, with 13 bases separating them. CDR3 sequence reads: CASSFAGIAPLHF. CDR3 DNA sequence: TGTGCCAGCAGCTTTGCAGGGATCGCGCCCCTCCACTTT.

This clone ranks as medium-sized in terms of frequency. The rearrangement joins TRBV4-1 to TRBJ1-4; the D is unclear. V was shortened by 4 bases and J by 6 bases, with 3 bases between the two germline ends. In germline, CDR1 is MGHRA, CDR2 YSYEKL. The CDR3 is 11 residues long. The CDR3 sequence is CASSPDEKLFF. In nucleotides, the CDR3 is TGCGCCAGCAGCCCGGATGAAAAACTGTTTTTT.

The chain is built from TRBV7-2 and TRBJ2-7; the D gene is possibly TRBD1 (5 bases). CDR3 size: 14 residues. Trimming left V 2 bases short and J 3 bases short, with 11 bases between. Germline V gene lookup returns CDR1 SGHTA and CDR2 FQGNSA. The CDR3 reads CASSLLQGDYEQYF. CDR3 bases: TGTGCCAGCAGCTTACTCCAGGGTGACTACGAGCAGTACTTC.

The chain is built from TRBV28 and TRBJ2-7; D is perhaps TRBD1 (5 bases). Germline CDR1 MDHEN, CDR2 SYDVKM. This CDR3 is built from 14 residues. V shed 8 bases and J shed 3 bases, with 17 bases lying between them. CDR3 protein: CASRMVDSFYEQYF. As DNA, the CDR3 is TGTGCCAGCCGGATGGTCGACAGCTTCTACGAGCAGTACTTC.

The gene calls are TRBV7-3 and TRBJ2-3; maybe TRBD2 (5 bases). The CDR3 is 16 residues long. In germline, CDR1 is SGHTA, CDR2 FQGTGA. V shed 1 base and J shed 1 base, with 12 bases lying between them. The CDR3 nucleotides read TGTGCCAGCAGCTTAAGGGCCCTTAGCGGCACAGATACGCAGTATTTT. The encoded protein is CASSLRALSGTDTQYF.